This T cell receptor beta chain originates from a study of blood T cell repertoires in COVID-19 (dated by TCRdb to the early 2020s). In the study overall: Samples covering the acute and convalescent phases of COVID-19 were provided by collaborators in the United States, Italy and Spain. The repertoires were made available in a free public database intended to serve as a resource for research on the immune response to SARS-CoV-2. Deeply sampled blood TCRbeta repertoires from subjects exposed to, actively infected with, or recovered from COVID-19 were included in the dataset. The samples were drawn from the first 160 participants of the ongoing ImmuneRACE study and from 1,254 subjects provided by 6 global collaborators. A de-identified subject ID, COVID-19 status, age in years and sex were almost always included in the sample metadata. HLA class I and class II types, where available, came from metadata supplied by the sample provider rather than from assay-based typing. The prospective study material was composed of cDNA or gDNA derived from T cells, B-cell-depleted T cells, or PBMCs.

Measured from the cysteine to the phenylalanine, the CDR3 is 16 residues long. Only the CDR3 portion is preserved as DNA: 48 bases, with reading frame beginning at the first base. At the junction V is shortened by 0 bases and J by 3 bases; bases outside the gene matches: 4. CDR1 and CDR2, looked up from the germline V gene (reference sequence), are WNHNN and SYGVQD. Comment on this clone: No cognate antigen has been identified for it. No much larger clone exists at a distance of one base, and base qualities are not known.

The study at large found these results: The quantity of clinical and demographic metadata differed by source and by participant and was supplied without curation.

The collaborating institutions used their own protocols to collect whole blood in K2EDTA tubes. For TCRbeta analysis, collaborator samples were shipped as frozen whole blood, as isolated PBMCs, or as DNA extracted from either sample type. TCRbeta CDR3 regions were amplified from genomic DNA using the immunoSEQ Assay, a bias-controlled multiplex PCR. As for how the authors treated the data: The number of nucleated cells in each sample was estimated by amplification of reference gene primers within the assay. Sequence reads were collapsed and filtered to measure the absolute abundance of every unique TCRbeta CDR3 rearrangement. For each sample, productive Simpson clonality was calculated by taking the square root of Simpson's diversity index across productive rearrangements. TCRdb took this table from immuneACCESS and kept in-frame rearrangements with V and J called. Such tables lack part of the clones; where checked against another copy, unresolved V genes explain under half of the gap, and the rest is unexplained. The DNA gave D and trimming, while V, J and clone size come from that table. The sample yields roughly 200,000 clones; around 87% were counted once. The ten largest clones represent around 2.7% of the sample.

The receptor's source is a man in his 60s with acute or convalescent COVID-19. The sample was peripheral blood. The sequence links TRBV10-1 to TRBJ2-1; TRBD2 aligns with 8 central bases. The encoded CDR3 is CASSESTAGGYNEQFF. The DNA sequence is given as TGCGCCAGCAGTGAGTCGACCGCGGGGGGCTACAATGAGCAGTTCTTC.